This T cell receptor beta chain was captured by sequencing in a study of early T cells in non-severe SARS-CoV-2 infection. Study at large: Bulk RNA isolated from unsorted whole blood underwent sequencing; chains were not paired. Findings and limits, study-wide: VDJdb matching skewed toward anti-spike CD8 responses, missing private and CD4 specificities.

A few counts support this clonotype. Antigen unknown. Researchers attached unique molecular identifiers to individual cDNA molecules. TCRdb processed the 5' RACE reads anew with MiXCR; each CDR3 protein has one entry. The sample has 45,000 to 55,000 distinct CDR3 sequences; 6.2% are singletons. Sequencing was carried out using whole blood. This receptor was taken from an adult who was a healthcare worker with PCR-confirmed SARS-CoV-2 infection or an uninfected control (not recorded which).

CDR3 sequence reads: CSARGGTGTYEQYF. The CDR3 nucleotides are TGCAGTGCTAGAGGAGGGACAGGGACCTACGAGCAGTACTTC. This chain links TRBV20-1 with TRBJ2-7, with 9 bases aligning to TRBD1. V shed 1 base and J 2 bases; nucleotides not matched to a gene: 3. The CDR3 is 14 residues long. Per germline, CDR1 DFQATT and CDR2 SNEGSKA (reference sequence).